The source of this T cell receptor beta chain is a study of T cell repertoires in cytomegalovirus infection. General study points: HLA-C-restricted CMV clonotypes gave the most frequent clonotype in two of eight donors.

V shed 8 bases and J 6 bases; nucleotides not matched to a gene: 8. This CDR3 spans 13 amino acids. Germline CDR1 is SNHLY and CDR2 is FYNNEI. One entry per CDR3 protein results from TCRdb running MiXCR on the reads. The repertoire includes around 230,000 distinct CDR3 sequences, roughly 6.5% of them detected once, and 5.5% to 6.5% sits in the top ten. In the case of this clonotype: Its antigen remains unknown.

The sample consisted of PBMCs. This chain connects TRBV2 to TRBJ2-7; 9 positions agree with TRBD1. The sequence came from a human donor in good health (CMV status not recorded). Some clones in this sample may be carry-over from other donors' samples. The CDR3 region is CASEDRTGVEQYF. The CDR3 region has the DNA TGTGCCAGCGAGGACAGGACAGGGGTCGAGCAGTACTTC. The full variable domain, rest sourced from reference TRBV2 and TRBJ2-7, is EPEVTQTPSHQVTQMGQEVILRCVPISNHLYFYWYRQILGQKVEFLVSFYNNEISEKSEIFDDQFSVERPDGSNFTLKIRSTKLEDSAMYFCASEDRTGVEQYFGPGTRLTVT.